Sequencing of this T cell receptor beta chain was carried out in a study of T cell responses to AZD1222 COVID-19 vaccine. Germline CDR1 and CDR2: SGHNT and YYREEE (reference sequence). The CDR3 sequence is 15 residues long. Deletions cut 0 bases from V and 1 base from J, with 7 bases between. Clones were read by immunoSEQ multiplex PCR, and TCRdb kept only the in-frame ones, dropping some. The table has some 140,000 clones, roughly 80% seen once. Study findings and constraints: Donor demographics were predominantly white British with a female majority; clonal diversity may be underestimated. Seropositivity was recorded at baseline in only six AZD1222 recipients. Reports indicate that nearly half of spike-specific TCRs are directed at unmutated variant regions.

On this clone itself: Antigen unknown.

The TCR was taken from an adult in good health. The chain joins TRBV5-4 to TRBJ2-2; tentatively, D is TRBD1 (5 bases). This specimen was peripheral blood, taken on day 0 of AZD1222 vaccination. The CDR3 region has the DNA TGTGCCAGCAGCTTGGGACAGAAGAACACCGGGGAGCTGTTTTTT. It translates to CASSLGQKNTGELFF.